This paragraph covers one T cell receptor beta chain sequence. Its target is unknown. The authors sorted naive CD8 T cells as CD8+CD4-CCR7+CD45RA+. The CDR3 has 19 amino acids. V trimming: 2 bases; J trimming: 0 bases; junction bases outside the gene matches: 14. Per germline, CDR1 LGHDT and CDR2 YNNKEL (reference sequence). Generation of bulk TCR libraries relied on previously described methods and listed TCR primers. TCRdb redid the calling of the PCR reads with MiXCR, one entry per CDR3 protein. The sample holds approximately 550,000 distinct CDR3 sequences, roughly a fifth seen once. This specimen belongs to a study of molecular identifiers for immune sequencing clone quantification. General study findings and limits: Spiked Jurkat TCR RNA equivalent to one cell reportedly surfaced among roughly 910,000 naive cells. Over 98% of effector molecules, but under 1% in naive cells, were held by clones with more than 20 RNA copies.

This sequence joins TRBV3-1 and TRBJ2-7; TRBD2 aligns across 9 bases. This clonotype originated in a human donor in good health. Some libraries in this study had Jurkat cell RNA spiked in. The sequenced sample was naive CD8+ T cells from blood, with Jurkat cell RNA spiked in. This sample's subset: FACS-sorted CD8+CD4-CCR7+CD45RA+ naive T cells. The CDR3 nucleotides are TGTGCCAGCAGCCAAACGACTAGCGGTACCGGGGGTAGCTCCTACGAGCAGTACTTC. Its translation is CASSQTTSGTGGSSYEQYF.